One sample yielded the 32 T cell receptor beta chains listed below, sequenced in a study of T-cell reconstitution after alpha-beta-depleted transplantation in children. The TCRbeta library was prepared with unique molecular identifiers. Using its own MiXCR run on the PCR reads, TCRdb lists one record per CDR3 protein. The sample yields around 680,000 distinct CDR3 sequences, approximately 16% seen once. This specimen was PBMCs from the stem cell graft donor, taken from the stem cell graft. These receptors were collected from a human donor who donated a stem cell graft to a child with acute myeloid leukemia.

This clonotype was detected only a few times. The chain links TRBV7-9 to TRBJ2-3; unclear D gene. CDR3 length: 13 residues. Per germline, CDR1 SEHNR and CDR2 FQNEAQ (reference sequence). V lost 5 bases to trimming and J lost 2 bases, with 8 bases between them. CDR3 bases: TGTGCCAGCAGCCGAGACAACACAGATACGCAGTATTTT. This gives the protein CASSRDNTDTQYF. The full variable domain, with the rest looked up from reference TRBV7-9 and TRBJ2-3, is DTGVSQNPRHKITKRGQNVTFRCDPISEHNRLYWYRQTLGQGPEFLTYFQNEAQLEKSRLLSDRFSAERPKGSFSTLEIQRTEQGDSAMYLCASSRDNTDTQYFGPGTRLTVL.

In this sample, this clonotype turned up a few times. The chain uses TRBV25-1 and TRBJ2-2, with D unclear. The V end was cut by 1 base, the J end by 7 bases, with 4 bases between. This CDR3 is built from 12 residues. Germline assignment: CDR1 MGHDK and CDR2 SYGVNS. The CDR3 is CASSEFRGELFF. DNA for the CDR3: TGTGCCAGCAGTGAATTCCGCGGGGAGCTGTTTTTT. The full variable domain, with the rest looked up from reference TRBV25-1 and TRBJ2-2, is EADIYQTPRYLVIGTGKKITLECSQTMGHDKMYWYQQDPGMELHLIHYSYGVNSTEKGDLSSESTVSRIRTEHFPLTLESARPSHTSQYLCASSEFRGELFFGEGSRLTVL.

This chain uses TRBV27 with TRBJ2-5, with TRBD1 identical over 7 bases. Per germline, CDR1 MNHEY and CDR2 SMNVEV (reference sequence). With 4 bases clipped from V and 4 bases from J, the junction kept 6 bases outside the gene matches. The CDR3 consists of 14 residues. In DNA, the CDR3 is TGTGCCAGCAGTTCAACGACAGGGATAGAGACCCAGTACTTC. The encoded protein is CASSSTTGIETQYF.

This clonotype was observed once. A much larger clone sits a single nucleotide away, making a read error possible. This chain uses TRBV5-1 with TRBJ1-1; 9 positions agree with TRBD1. The CDR3 is made up of 12 amino acids. Trimming cost V 3 bases and J 7 bases; bases outside gene matches: 1. Germline assignment: CDR1 SGHRS and CDR2 YFSETQ. This chain's CDR3 is CASSWTGDEAFF. The CDR3 DNA sequence: TGCGCCAGCAGCTGGACAGGGGATGAAGCTTTCTTT.

This chain links TRBV4-3 with TRBJ1-1, with D possibly matching TRBD1 (6 bases). The CDR3 length is 15 residues. CDR1 and CDR2 from the germline V gene are LGHNA and YSLEER. V dropped 2 bases and J dropped 4 bases, with 14 bases sitting between them. The CDR3 here is CASSQLGGRTTEAFF. The DNA for the CDR3 is TGCGCCAGCAGCCAACTAGGGGGAAGGACCACTGAAGCTTTCTTT.

The chain couples TRBV25-1 to TRBJ2-7; D may be TRBD1 (6 bases). The CDR3 extends over 11 amino acids. Deletions cut 6 bases from V and 7 bases from J, with 10 bases between. CDR1 and CDR2 (germline): MGHDK, SYGVNS. CDR3 nucleotides: TGTGCCAGCAGGCAGGGGTGGGAGCAGTACGTC. Translating it yields CASRQGWEQYV.

Many counts were recorded for this clonotype. V is TRBV20-1 and J is TRBJ2-3; D call uncertain. Per the germline V gene, CDR1 is DFQATT and CDR2 is SNEGSKA (reference sequence). V was pared by 3 bases and J by 9 bases, with 19 bases between. The CDR3 loop spans 14 amino acids. Written as DNA, the CDR3 is TGCAGTGCTAGGGCCGGGCCCTCCTCCCGAACGCAGTATTTT. Protein: CSARAGPSSRTQYF.

This clonotype was recorded many times. The chain employs TRBV5-5 and TRBJ1-1; the D is unclear. Trimming shortened V by 2 bases and J by 1 base, and 15 bases separated the two germline ends. The CDR3 is 16 amino acids. Germline assignment: CDR1 SGHKS and CDR2 YYEKEE (reference sequence). CDR3 in amino acids: CASSFNKGGRNTEAFF. DNA of the CDR3: TGTGCCAGCAGCTTTAACAAGGGAGGGAGGAACACTGAAGCTTTCTTT.

In its sample, this clonotype was seen a few times. This chain links TRBV7-6 with TRBJ2-6; D gene ambiguous. Germline V lookup: CDR1 SGHVS, CDR2 FNYEAQ. V shed 5 bases and J shed 6 bases, with 8 bases lying between them. This CDR3 has 13 amino acids. The CDR3 here is CASSPRAANVLTF. The CDR3 bases are TGTGCCAGCAGCCCCCGTGCGGCCAACGTCCTGACTTTC.

This clonotype was seen a few times. The chain uses TRBV30 and TRBJ1-2, with D possibly matching TRBD1 (6 bases). This CDR3 is 13 amino acids long. CDR1 is GTSNPN, CDR2 SVGIG, per germline (reference sequence). V lost 7 bases to trimming and J lost 0 bases, with 12 bases between them. CDR3 nucleotides: TGTGCCTCGACCGAGGGGGCTAACTATGGCTACACCTTC. This translates into CASTEGANYGYTF.

This clonotype was seen more than once but under ten times. J is TRBJ1-6 and V is TRBV20-1, with D unresolved. The germline V gene has CDR1 DFQATT and CDR2 SNEGSKA (reference sequence). CDR3 length: 13 residues. With 1 base removed from V and 7 bases from J, the gap between germline ends came to 8 bases. The CDR3 sequence: CSARGDGNSPLHF. CDR3 nucleotides: TGCAGTGCTAGAGGTGACGGAAATTCACCCCTCCACTTT.

This clonotype has a handful of counts. V is TRBV4-3 and J is TRBJ2-3; 11 nucleotides line up with TRBD2. Per the germline V gene, CDR1 is LGHNA and CDR2 is YSLEER. The CDR3 sequence is 16 residues long. Germline trimming cut 6 bases from V and 0 bases from J; bases unmatched to any gene: 5. As DNA, the CDR3 is TGCGCCAGCAGGGATACTAGCGGGGGTAGCACAGATACGCAGTATTTT. It yields the protein CASRDTSGGSTDTQYF.

This clonotype was seen ten or more times. The genes are TRBV20-1 and TRBJ1-1; D possibly corresponds to TRBD1 (5 bases). V gave up 8 bases and J gave up 1 base, with 8 bases separating them. Per germline, CDR1 DFQATT and CDR2 SNEGSKA (reference sequence). This CDR3 comprises 11 residues. The CDR3 bases are TGCAGTTTGACAGAGAACACTGAAGCTTTCTTT. Encoded protein: CSLTENTEAFF.

This clonotype was counted many times. The chain couples TRBV20-1 to TRBJ1-1, with a tentative D call TRBD1 (6 bases). Germline lookup yields CDR1 DFQATT and CDR2 SNEGSKA (reference sequence). Trimming took off 0 bases at V and 0 bases at J, with 14 bases between the two ends. The CDR3 runs 16 residues. The CDR3 loop is CSARDRGGLVNTEAFF. The CDR3 nucleotides are TGCAGTGCTAGAGATCGAGGGGGTTTGGTGAACACTGAAGCTTTCTTT.

This clonotype was counted a few times. V gene TRBV5-1 combines with J gene TRBJ2-2; D possibly corresponds to TRBD1 (5 bases). The V end was cut by 4 bases, the J end by 2 bases, with 18 bases between. Germline CDR1 is SGHRS and CDR2 is YFSETQ. The CDR3 extends over 17 amino acids. CDR3 in DNA: TGCGCCAGCAGCCCATCCCGAGGCGACAGCAACACCGGGGAGCTGTTTTTT. Its translation is CASSPSRGDSNTGELFF.

This clonotype was counted a few times. The chain combines TRBV29-1 with TRBJ2-7, with 8 bases aligning to TRBD1. The V gene end was trimmed by 4 bases and the J gene end by 2 bases; junction bases not matched to a gene: 4. The CDR3 extends over 13 amino acids. Germline lookup yields CDR1 SQVTM and CDR2 ANQGSEA. CDR3 protein: CSVVDRETYEQYV. CDR3 coding DNA: TGCAGCGTTGTGGACAGGGAAACCTACGAGCAGTACGTC.

This clonotype was observed many times. The chain carries TRBV29-1 and TRBJ1-2; D might be TRBD1 (5 bases). The germline gives CDR1 SQVTM, CDR2 ANQGSEA. The length of the CDR3 is 13 residues. Trimming took 5 bases from V and 3 from J, leaving 13 bases between them. CDR3 DNA: TGCAGCGTTAAATGGGGGGGAGACTATGGCTACACCTTC. This codes for CSVKWGGDYGYTF.

The chain combines TRBV5-1 with TRBJ2-4, with 7 bases aligning to TRBD1. V shed 3 bases and J 5 bases; nucleotides not matched to a gene: 5. From germline, CDR1 is SGHRS and CDR2 YFSETQ. The CDR3 is 14 residues long. As DNA, the CDR3 is TGCGCCAGCAGCTCTACAGGGGCCCAAAACATTCAGTACTTC. Translating gives CASSSTGAQNIQYF.

The chain carries TRBV5-6 and TRBJ2-3; 7 nucleotides align to TRBD1. V shed 4 bases and J 0 bases; nucleotides not matched to a gene: 5. The germline V gene encodes CDR1 SGHDT and CDR2 YYEEEE. The CDR3 loop spans 15 amino acids. CDR3 loop: CASSPDRTSTDTQYF. CDR3 DNA sequence: TGTGCCAGCAGCCCGGACAGGACCAGCACAGATACGCAGTATTTT.

The chain recombines TRBV7-9 with TRBJ2-7; D is unclear. The V gene lost 4 bases and the J gene lost 3 bases, with 7 bases spanning the gap. This CDR3 spans 12 amino acids. The germline V gene encodes CDR1 SEHNR and CDR2 FQNEAQ (reference sequence). CDR3 residues: CASSSLGYEQYF. The CDR3 nucleotides read TGTGCCAGCAGCTCTCTAGGCTACGAGCAGTACTTC.

CDR3 loop: CASRQVEINEQFF. DNA of the CDR3: TGCGCCAGTCGGCAGGTTGAGATTAATGAGCAGTTCTTC. The chain has TRBV5-1 and TRBJ2-1; D not resolved. Germline CDR1 SGHRS, CDR2 YFSETQ. The CDR3 runs to 13 residues. Trimming pared 8 bases from V and 7 bases from J, leaving 16 bases between.

The table lists this clonotype with a few counts. The J gene is TRBJ2-1, the V gene TRBV20-1; TRBD2 matches at 11 bases. The ends lost 1 base at V and 7 bases at J; junction bases unmatched: 6. Germline V CDR1 and CDR2: DFQATT, SNEGSKA (reference sequence). The CDR3 totals 15 residues. The CDR3 bases are TGCAGTGCTAGAGTTAGCGGGGGGGCGGAAAATGAGCAGTTCTTC. Protein product: CSARVSGGAENEQFF.

Many counts were recorded for this clonotype. The chain recombines TRBV20-1 with TRBJ2-7; no clear D. V was shortened by 6 bases and J by 7 bases, with 22 bases between the two germline ends. Looked up from germline, CDR1 is DFQATT and CDR2 is SNEGSKA (reference sequence). This CDR3 region has 14 residues. This chain's CDR3 is CSAIPGPPVREQYV. Written as DNA, the CDR3 is TGCAGTGCGATCCCGGGCCCTCCCGTTCGGGAGCAGTACGTC.

This clonotype was seen ten or more times. CDR3 in amino acids: CSASDIRVPTEAFF. The CDR3 nucleotides read TGCAGTGCTAGTGATATTAGGGTTCCCACTGAAGCTTTCTTT. The chain carries TRBV20-1 and TRBJ1-1; no clear D gene. Germline lookup yields CDR1 DFQATT and CDR2 SNEGSKA (reference sequence). The V end was cut by 3 bases, the J end by 4 bases, with 15 bases between. CDR3 size: 14 residues.

The rearrangement links TRBV20-1 to TRBJ1-6; TRBD1 is a possible D gene (5 bases). The CDR3 spans 15 residues. With 1 base removed from V and 4 bases from J, the gap between germline ends came to 11 bases. From germline, CDR1 is DFQATT and CDR2 SNEGSKA (reference sequence). The CDR3 DNA sequence: TGCAGTGCTAGAGGTGGGGGGACGTATAATTCACCCCTCCACTTT. Residues: CSARGGGTYNSPLHF.

This clonotype has at least ten counts. The V gene is TRBV9, the J gene TRBJ2-2; the D is unclear. This CDR3 is built from 14 residues. Trimming removed 5 bases at V and 5 bases at J, with 13 bases between. The V gene's germline CDR1 is SGDLS and CDR2 YYNGEE. The CDR3 bases are TGTGCCAGCAGTCCCTCAGGAAAGACCGGGGAGCTGTTTTTT. Translation: CASSPSGKTGELFF.

This clonotype came up a few times. The chain links TRBV25-1 to TRBJ1-5; the D is unclear. V was shortened by 7 bases and J by 7 bases, with 14 bases between the two germline ends. Germline-derived CDR1 and CDR2 are MGHDK and SYGVNS. This CDR3 spans 13 amino acids. The DNA for the CDR3 is TGTGCCAGCACTGCGGCAGGTAACCAGCCCCAGCATTTT. Translated, it gives CASTAAGNQPQHF.

This clonotype was picked up a small number of times. The J gene is TRBJ2-3, the V gene TRBV20-1; TRBD2 matches at 11 bases. CDR3 size: 17 residues. J lost 1 base, V lost 6 bases, and 12 bases had no gene match. Germline CDR1 reads DFQATT; CDR2 reads SNEGSKA (reference sequence). The CDR3 region is CSAAGLAVSGGTDTQYF. The CDR3 nucleotides read TGCAGTGCAGCGGGACTAGCGGTGTCGGGCGGCACAGATACGCAGTATTTT.

The J gene is TRBJ1-5, the V gene TRBV7-9, with 9 nucleotides matching TRBD1. V gave up 10 bases and J gave up 3 bases; unmatched junction bases: 4. The length of the CDR3 is 13 residues. The germline CDR1 and CDR2 sequences are SEHNR and FQNEAQ (reference sequence). The CDR3 loop reads CAIQGADNQPQHF. The CDR3 DNA sequence: TGTGCCATACAGGGGGCTGACAATCAGCCCCAGCATTTT.

This clonotype was detected ten times or more. The CDR3 loop reads CASTGTRGYRGNEQFF. The DNA for the CDR3 is TGTGCCAGCACCGGAACCCGGGGGTACCGGGGCAATGAGCAGTTCTTC. The chain is built from TRBV7-2 and TRBJ2-1; perhaps TRBD2 as D (6 bases). The germline V gene encodes CDR1 SGHTA and CDR2 FQGNSA. This CDR3 is 16 amino acids long. V was cut by 7 bases and J by 6 bases, with 22 bases left in between.

This clonotype was seen just once. DNA for the CDR3: TGTGCCAGCAGCTTGGAAATAGGCCAGAGGACCGGGGAGCTGTTTTTT. Translated, it gives CASSLEIGQRTGELFF. J is TRBJ2-2 and V is TRBV5-6; D remains unclear. V was shortened by 0 bases and J by 5 bases, with 14 bases between the two germline ends. Germline CDR1 reads SGHDT; CDR2 reads YYEEEE. The CDR3 is 16 amino acids.

The table lists this clonotype with many counts. This sequence joins TRBV12-3 or TRBV12-4 and TRBJ1-5, with unresolved D. Trimming removed 6 bases from V and 4 bases from J, with 10 bases in between. The CDR3 covers 13 residues. Written as DNA, the CDR3 is TGTGCCAGCAGAGGTGACGGGAATCAGCCCCAGCATTTT. It is translated as CASRGDGNQPQHF.